Below are 30 T cell receptor beta chains sequenced from a single sample in a study of CD4 T cell repertoires in COVID-19. Using immunoSEQ multiplex PCR, the repertoire was profiled, and TCRdb retains in-frame clones only, with some absent. The table has fewer than 25,000 clones, roughly 84% seen once. Sequencing was done directly on freshly isolated, uncultured memory T cells. The starting material was central memory CD4+ T cells from blood, obtained before the COVID-19 pandemic. These receptors all come from a human donor who had COVID-19.

The chain combines TRBV5-1 with TRBJ1-2; the D gene is possibly TRBD1 (6 bases). Per germline, CDR1 SGHRS and CDR2 YFSETQ. The CDR3 runs to 17 residues. V shed 4 bases and J shed 4 bases, with 23 bases lying between them. CDR3 coding DNA: TGCGCCAGCAGCGCCGACTTTACAGGGAGAAGTCTCTATGGCTACACCTTC. Encoded protein: CASSADFTGRSLYGYTF.

The chain links TRBV19 to TRBJ1-2; possible D gene TRBD1, 6 bases. Trimming took off 10 bases at V and 5 bases at J, with 17 bases between the two ends. Germline V gene data show CDR1 as LNHDA and CDR2 as SQIVND (reference sequence). This CDR3 is 13 amino acids long. CDR3 nucleotide sequence: TGTGCCACCGCAATACAGGGTTTATATGGCTACACCTTC. Translation: CATAIQGLYGYTF.

The chain has TRBV5-8 and TRBJ1-2, with a possible D match to TRBD1 (5 bases). The CDR3 is 13 residues long. Trimming shortened V by 3 bases and J by 6 bases, and 12 bases separated the two germline ends. Germline V gene lookup returns CDR1 SGHTS and CDR2 YDEGEE. CDR3 DNA sequence: TGTGCCAGCAGCTCCGGGGGGAGGCATGGCTACACCTTC. It yields the protein CASSSGGRHGYTF.

This clone was seen once. This chain connects TRBV2 to TRBJ2-3; D is perhaps TRBD2 (5 bases). Germline CDR1 is SNHLY and CDR2 is FYNNEI. The CDR3 contains 13 residues. The germline V and J ends were trimmed by 7 bases and 0 bases, with 8 bases remaining between them. The CDR3 coding sequence is TGTGCCAGCAAGGAGCGGAGCACAGATACGCAGTATTTT. It is translated as CASKERSTDTQYF.

The chain joins TRBV7-2 to TRBJ1-2, with D perhaps matching TRBD1 (5 bases). The CDR3 runs 15 residues. Looked up from germline, CDR1 is SGHTA and CDR2 is FQGNSA. V lost 2 bases to trimming and J lost 2 bases, with 12 bases between them. CDR3 amino acids: CASSLNSAGNYGYTF. The CDR3, as DNA: TGTGCCAGCAGCTTAAATAGTGCAGGGAACTATGGCTACACCTTC.

V and J are TRBV19 and TRBJ1-1, with a possible D match to TRBD1 (6 bases). The CDR3 runs to 13 residues. Germline assignment: CDR1 LNHDA and CDR2 SQIVND (reference sequence). V was clipped by 6 bases and J by 5 bases, with 13 bases between them. The CDR3 protein is CASREQGETEAFF. The CDR3 nucleotides are TGTGCCAGTAGAGAACAGGGTGAGACTGAAGCTTTCTTT.

The J gene is TRBJ2-7, the V gene TRBV5-4; weak D call: TRBD2 (6 bases). This CDR3 spans 10 amino acids. The germline V gene encodes CDR1 SGHNT and CDR2 YYREEE (reference sequence). Trimming pared 4 bases from V and 11 bases from J, leaving 10 bases between. The CDR3 DNA reads as TGTGCCAGCAGCATAGGAGGGGAGTACTTC. Its protein is CASSIGGEYF.

V gene TRBV11-2 combines with J gene TRBJ1-6; no clear D gene. Trimming cost V 2 bases and J 7 bases, with 9 bases left between them. The CDR3 runs 14 residues. Per germline, CDR1 SGHAT and CDR2 FQNNGV. DNA of the CDR3: TGTGCCAGCAGCTTATTGGAGGAAAATTCACCCCTCCACTTT. Its protein product is CASSLLEENSPLHF.

The chain joins TRBV9 to TRBJ1-1; D call uncertain. CDR1 and CDR2 (germline): SGDLS, YYNGEE. The V end lost 4 bases, the J end lost 2 bases, and 12 bases lay between the germline ends. CDR3 length: 14 amino acids. The DNA for the CDR3 is TGTGCCAGCAGCTCCAATAGCCAAAACACTGAAGCTTTCTTT. It encodes CASSSNSQNTEAFF. The full variable domain, with the rest looked up from reference TRBV9 and TRBJ1-1, is DSGVTQTPKHLITATGQRVTLRCSPRSGDLSVYWYQQSLDQGLQFLIQYYNGEERAKGNILERFSAQQFPDLHSELNLSSLELGDSALYFCASSSNSQNTEAFFGQGTRLTVV.

The chain joins TRBV7-2 to TRBJ2-7, with TRBD2 identical over 10 bases. The length of the CDR3 is 15 residues. The ends lost 3 bases at V and 1 base at J; junction bases unmatched: 3. CDR1 is SGHTA and CDR2 is FQGNSA in the germline V gene. The CDR3 is CASSFLAGESYEQYF. CDR3 coding DNA: TGTGCCAGCAGCTTTCTAGCGGGGGAGTCCTACGAGCAGTACTTC.

The count of this clone is one. This chain joins TRBV11-3 and TRBJ2-7; D not resolved. V was clipped by 6 bases and J by 6 bases, with 21 bases between them. CDR1 and CDR2 (germline): SGHNT, YENEEA. CDR3 length equals 15 residues. The CDR3 loop reads CASRPDNLQYSEQYF. DNA of the CDR3: TGTGCCAGCAGACCCGACAACCTTCAATACTCCGAGCAGTACTTC.

This clone was observed a single time. The rearrangement uses TRBV6-1 and TRBJ1-2; the D gene is possibly TRBD1 (5 bases). This CDR3 region has 13 residues. V was clipped by 4 bases and J by 8 bases, with 14 bases between them. The germline CDR1 and CDR2 sequences are MNHNS and SASEGT. CDR3 amino acids: CASSADAGGGYTF. In DNA form, the CDR3 reads TGTGCCAGCAGTGCCGATGCGGGGGGAGGCTACACCTTC.

This chain links TRBV6-6 with TRBJ1-2, with D uncertain. Trimming pared 5 bases from V and 0 bases from J, leaving 7 bases between. Germline CDR1 is MNHNY and CDR2 is SVGAGI (reference sequence). The CDR3 has 13 amino acids. The CDR3 spells CASSPGANYGYTF. The CDR3 nucleotides are TGTGCCAGCAGTCCCGGGGCTAACTATGGCTACACCTTC.

This chain links TRBV29-1 with TRBJ2-7, with a possible D match to TRBD1 (6 bases). Germline V gene sequence: CDR1 SQVTM, CDR2 ANQGSEA. Trimming left V 6 bases short and J 3 bases short, with 15 bases between. There are 13 residues in the CDR3. The CDR3 nucleotides are TGCAGCGTGGGATCGGACAGCATCTACGAGCAGTACTTC. Translating gives CSVGSDSIYEQYF.

J is TRBJ2-7 and V is TRBV5-6, with D perhaps TRBD1 (5 bases). CDR3 length: 12 amino acids. Trimming removed 4 bases at V and 6 bases at J, with 11 bases between. Germline loops: CDR1 SGHDT, CDR2 YYEEEE. The CDR3 coding sequence is TGTGCCAGCAGCCGGAATACAGGCGAGCAGTACTTC. It is translated as CASSRNTGEQYF.

The V gene is TRBV6-1, the J gene TRBJ2-2, with 10 bases fitting TRBD1. This CDR3 has 14 residues. After removal of 10 bases from V and 6 bases from J, the junction contained 8 bases not matched to a gene. Germline CDR1 MNHNS, CDR2 SASEGT. In DNA, the CDR3 is TGTGCCACCAAGACAGGGGGCAGTCCCGGGGAGCTGTTTTTT. Amino acid sequence: CATKTGGSPGELFF.

The chain has TRBV7-8 and TRBJ2-1, with TRBD2 matching 11 bases. Trimming cost V 1 base and J 7 bases; bases outside gene matches: 9. CDR3 length equals 17 residues. CDR1 is SGHVS, CDR2 FQNEAQ, per germline. The CDR3 sequence: CASSLGGSGRALNEQFF. CDR3 DNA: TGTGCCAGCAGCTTAGGGGGTAGCGGGAGGGCGCTGAATGAGCAGTTCTTC.

The chain is built from TRBV5-1 and TRBJ2-3; 14 bases match TRBD2. Trimming cost V 5 bases and J 6 bases; bases outside gene matches: 8. CDR3 length: 16 amino acids. CDR1 and CDR2 (germline): SGHRS, YFSETQ. The CDR3 DNA reads TGCGCCAGCAGGACGGGGACTAGCGGGAGAGCCGATACGCAGTATTTT. Translation gives CASRTGTSGRADTQYF.

The V call is TRBV6-1, the J call TRBJ2-3, with 10 bases identical to TRBD2. Trimming took 7 bases from V and 6 from J; bases not matched to a gene: 4. The CDR3 is made up of 13 amino acids. In germline, CDR1 is MNHNS, CDR2 SASEGT. The CDR3 DNA reads TGTGCCAGCAAGGGACTAGCGTCCGATACGCAGTATTTT. Translating gives CASKGLASDTQYF.

This chain joins TRBV11-3 and TRBJ1-2; D is uncertain. Looked up from germline, CDR1 is SGHNT and CDR2 is YENEEA. Trimming took 5 bases from V and 8 from J, leaving 12 bases between them. There are 12 residues in the CDR3. The chain's CDR3 is CASSASGNGYTF. CDR3 sequence (DNA): TGTGCCAGCAGCGCCTCGGGGAACGGCTACACCTTC.

The CDR3: CASSLSTQLPYEQYF. CDR3 in DNA: TGTGCCAGCAGTTTATCGACACAGCTACCCTACGAGCAGTACTTC. J is TRBJ2-7 and V is TRBV27; D remains ambiguous. The CDR3 consists of 15 residues. Germline CDR1 MNHEY, CDR2 SMNVEV (reference sequence). V dropped 0 bases and J dropped 2 bases, with 11 bases sitting between them.

The V call is TRBV5-6, the J call TRBJ1-5; 7 nucleotides line up with TRBD1. The CDR3 contains 16 residues. Germline CDR1 is SGHDT and CDR2 is YYEEEE. The V and J ends lost 4 bases and 6 bases, in that order; junction bases with no gene match: 13. The CDR3 spells CASSLGGGTAGQPQHF. In nucleotides, the CDR3 is TGTGCCAGCAGCCTGGGGGGTGGGACAGCGGGTCAGCCCCAGCATTTT.

This clone was seen a single time. V usage is TRBV10-3 and J usage is TRBJ1-1; possible D gene TRBD1, 6 bases. Trimming stripped 7 bases from V and 8 bases from J, with 23 bases between. The CDR3 contains 15 residues. In germline, CDR1 is ENHRY, CDR2 SYGVKD. The CDR3 reads CAINGGGDVKAEAFF. In DNA, the CDR3 is TGTGCCATCAATGGGGGCGGAGATGTGAAAGCCGAAGCTTTCTTT.

V usage is TRBV10-3 and J usage is TRBJ2-3, with D uncertain. Germline CDR1 and CDR2: ENHRY and SYGVKD. Trimming removed 0 bases at V and 4 bases at J, with 5 bases between. The CDR3 consists of 13 residues. In DNA, the CDR3 is TGTGCCATCAGTGAGTCAGGAGCAGATACGCAGTATTTT. Translated: CAISESGADTQYF.

The chain links TRBV7-8 to TRBJ2-7; 8 positions agree with TRBD1. With V trimmed by 7 bases and J by 6 bases, 14 bases remained unmatched. CDR1 is SGHVS and CDR2 is FQNEAQ in the germline V gene. The length of the CDR3 is 15 residues. The CDR3: CASTRGSDRVPEQYF. The CDR3 nucleotides are TGTGCCAGCACCCGAGGCTCGGACAGGGTCCCCGAGCAGTACTTC.

This chain connects TRBV5-4 to TRBJ2-7; maybe TRBD1 (6 bases). The length of the CDR3 is 15 residues. The germline V gene encodes CDR1 SGHNT and CDR2 YYREEE (reference sequence). V was shortened by 0 bases and J by 2 bases, with 12 bases between the two germline ends. CDR3 loop: CASSLGGQVAYEQYF. The DNA for the CDR3 is TGTGCCAGCAGCTTGGGGGGGCAGGTAGCCTACGAGCAGTACTTC.

The rearrangement links TRBV14 to TRBJ2-7; tentatively, D is TRBD1 (6 bases). Germline V gives CDR1 SGHDN, CDR2 FVKESK. This CDR3 is built from 15 residues. The V and J ends lost 3 bases and 9 bases respectively, with 21 bases between them. In nucleotides, the CDR3 is TGTGCCAGCAGCCACCGACAGGTTCCCGCTCTCGGGCAGTACTTC. Encoded protein: CASSHRQVPALGQYF.

The CDR3 bases are TGCGCCAGCAGCCGAATGGGGACAGGGGAAGGCGGCTACACCTTC. Residues: CASSRMGTGEGGYTF. The rearrangement uses TRBV4-1 and TRBJ1-2; 10 bases are shared with TRBD1. This CDR3 region has 15 residues. With 4 bases clipped from V and 8 bases from J, the junction kept 10 bases outside the gene matches. Germline V gene lookup returns CDR1 MGHRA and CDR2 YSYEKL.

This chain joins TRBV4-1 and TRBJ2-3; TRBD2 agrees at 9 bases. There are 14 residues in the CDR3. CDR1 and CDR2 (germline): MGHRA, YSYEKL. Trimming removed 2 bases from V and 5 bases from J; junction bases left unmatched: 2. CDR3 DNA: TGCGCCAGCAGCCAAAGACTAGCGGTAGATACGCAGTATTTT. Translated, it gives CASSQRLAVDTQYF.

This sequence joins TRBV5-1 and TRBJ2-1; 8 nucleotides align to TRBD2. The V gene end was trimmed by 4 bases and the J gene end by 8 bases; junction bases not matched to a gene: 17. The CDR3 length is 17 residues. Germline loops: CDR1 SGHRS, CDR2 YFSETQ. This CDR3 reads CASSRNFGGANNDEQFF. Here the CDR3 DNA reads TGCGCCAGCAGCAGGAACTTCGGGGGGGCCAATAACGATGAGCAGTTCTTC.